This T cell receptor beta chain stems from a study of T-cell memory formation after mild COVID-19 (dated by TCRdb to the early 2020s). For the wider study: Most TCR sequence clusters were specific to one of the two donors. The cohort comprised two young, previously healthy adult volunteers, one female and one male. In a couple of donors, T-cell clones that expanded and contracted after mild COVID-19 were followed by sequencing TCRalpha and TCRbeta repertoires longitudinally.

TCRdb records Illumina NovaSeq 6000 as the sequencer. TCRalpha and TCRbeta cDNA libraries were constructed by 5'RACE with constant-segment primers, with sample barcodes and unique molecular identifiers being introduced. RNA was extracted from every sample with Trizol reagent. Amplification of the libraries took two PCR steps, and the second step added a second sample barcode plus Illumina TruSeq adapters. Libraries were sequenced on an Illumina NovaSeq with 2 x 150 bp paired-end reads. The original pipeline was this. Reads were demultiplexed and collapsed into UMI-guided consensus sequences with migec v1.2.7. Using mixcr v2.1.11, UMI consensuses were aligned to TRA and TRB V and J templates and then assembled into clonotypes. Clonotypes were classified as expanded or contracted when called significant by both edgeR and NoisET, with noise models trained on biological replicates. For edgeR calls, the thresholds were a false discovery rate-adjusted p below 0.01 and a log2 fold-change of 1. As an exploratory analysis of dynamics, max-normalized trajectories of the 1000 most abundant clonotypes were examined by PCA with hierarchical clustering. Each responding clone was given a CD4 or CD8 phenotype based on the CD4+ and CD8+ repertoires, which had been sequenced separately. The public reads were quality trimmed at Q25 with fastp and then assembled into clones with MiXCR by TCRdb, keeping productive beta chains. Every entry covers one CDR3 protein and lists the most common genes and DNA from its rows. The authors' filters were not applied to this entry. Here the sample has around 300,000 distinct CDR3 sequences; roughly 13% occur a single time. Over 20% of the sample is in the top ten clones.

Here is what the overall study found, with its caveats: Contracting CD4+ clones appeared mostly in the CM and EM memory subsets, whereas CD8+ clones were enriched in EMRA. Clones that contracted from day 15 to 85 showed balanced CD4/CD8 phenotypes, whereas a second wave of clones that expanded from day 15 to 37 leaned towards CD4+. Some responding clones were found in pre-infection memory, which suggests that pre-existing cross-reactive memory T cells took part in the SARS-CoV-2 response. The second-wave clones that peaked on day 37 were not confirmed to be SARS-CoV-2 specific. Only a couple of mild cases were covered by the study, and larger cohorts that include severe cases with pre-infection samples were considered necessary.

On this clonotype itself: Its antigen is currently not known. Per-base quality was not reported, and no clone a single base away is much larger than it.

From the germline V gene, CDR1 is LGHNA and CDR2 is YSLEER. Between the V and J ends, shortened by 0 bases and 0 bases respectively, the junction contains 9 bases. The CDR3 goes from the cysteine to the phenylalanine over 15 residues. Of all the DNA, just the CDR3 is kept, 45 bases in frame from base 1. PBMCs were isolated by Ficoll-Paque density gradient centrifugation. The chain is encoded by TRBV4-3 joined to TRBJ2-7; TRBD1 is a possible D gene, resting on 6 matching bases. The TCR originated in a man younger than 35 who had mild COVID-19 (a few samples of this study predate the infection). The sample titles of this study are shuffled in the database, so cell type and time point are left out; the donor was told from shared clones. Sequencing was carried out using PBMCs or a T cell subset sorted from them (not recorded which). The DNA sequence is TGCGCCAGCAGCCAAGAGAGGACAGCCTCCTACGAGCAGTACTTC. It codes for CASSQERTASYEQYF.